The text below deals with one TCR beta chain. Both 60 Vbeta primers and 13 Jbeta primers went into the PCR. Assay: immunoSEQ multiplex PCR; the TCRdb copy retains only in-frame clones and omits some. The sample includes some 130,000 clones, approximately 62% of them seen just once. The sample belongs to a study of cytomegalovirus exposure and HLA in healthy donors. The CDR3 contains 16 residues. V dropped 4 bases and J dropped 8 bases, with 23 bases sitting between them. Germline V gives CDR1 MNHEY, CDR2 SMNVEV (reference sequence). The chain couples TRBV27 to TRBJ1-2; maybe TRBD1 (5 bases). The specimen was PBMCs. The clonotype was recovered from a human donor in good health. The CDR3 loop reads CASSSGGRGGFGGYTF. The CDR3 DNA is TGTGCCAGCAGTTCCGGGGGACGAGGCGGTTTCGGAGGCTACACCTTC.